What follows describes a single T cell receptor beta chain. This sample stems from a study of radiotherapy plus CTLA-4 blockade in lung cancer. Turning to the study itself: Disease control reached 31%, with objective responses in approximately 17%.

Generated by immunoSEQ multiplex PCR, the TCRdb table keeps only in-frame clones and is missing some. The sample records 84,000 or so clones, about 85% being singletons. Germline assignment: CDR1 SGHTA and CDR2 FQGNSA. The CDR3 has 14 amino acids. V was pared by 5 bases and J by 5 bases, with 5 bases of the junction left unmatched. Sequencing used peripheral blood, obtained from a patient treated with radiotherapy plus ipilimumab. This chain links TRBV7-2 with TRBJ2-7; 11 nucleotides line up with TRBD1. The receptor was derived from a human donor with non-small cell lung cancer that progressed on radiotherapy plus ipilimumab. CDR3: CASSPRTGGHEQYF. As DNA, the CDR3 is TGTGCCAGCAGCCCAAGGACAGGGGGCCACGAGCAGTACTTC.